This TCR beta chain comes out of a study of blood T cell repertoires in COVID-19. For the study at large: Acute and convalescent COVID-19 samples came from the United States, Italy and Spain.

Participant reports of clinical history set cohort assignment. Clones were read by immunoSEQ multiplex PCR, and TCRdb kept only the in-frame ones, dropping some. The sample carries a few hundred thousand clones, over 85% recorded once. The receptor was isolated from a woman in her 30s who had recovered from COVID-19. Sequencing used PBMCs or T cells enriched from blood (not recorded which).

The CDR3 loop reads CSVGDRTNEKLFF. CDR3 coding DNA: TGCAGCGTTGGGGACAGAACTAATGAAAAACTGTTTTTT. This chain uses TRBV29-1 with TRBJ1-4, with TRBD1 matching over 7 bases. V shed 4 bases and J 1 base; nucleotides not matched to a gene: 0. This CDR3 region has 13 residues. Germline V gene sequence: CDR1 SQVTM, CDR2 ANQGSEA. Looking up the rest from reference TRBV29-1 and TRBJ1-4 gives the full variable domain: SAVISQKPSRDICQRGTSLTIQCQVDSQVTMMFWYRQQPGQSLTLIATANQGSEATYESGFVIDKFPISRPNLTFSTLTVSNMSPEDSSIYLCSVGDRTNEKLFFGSGTQLSVL.